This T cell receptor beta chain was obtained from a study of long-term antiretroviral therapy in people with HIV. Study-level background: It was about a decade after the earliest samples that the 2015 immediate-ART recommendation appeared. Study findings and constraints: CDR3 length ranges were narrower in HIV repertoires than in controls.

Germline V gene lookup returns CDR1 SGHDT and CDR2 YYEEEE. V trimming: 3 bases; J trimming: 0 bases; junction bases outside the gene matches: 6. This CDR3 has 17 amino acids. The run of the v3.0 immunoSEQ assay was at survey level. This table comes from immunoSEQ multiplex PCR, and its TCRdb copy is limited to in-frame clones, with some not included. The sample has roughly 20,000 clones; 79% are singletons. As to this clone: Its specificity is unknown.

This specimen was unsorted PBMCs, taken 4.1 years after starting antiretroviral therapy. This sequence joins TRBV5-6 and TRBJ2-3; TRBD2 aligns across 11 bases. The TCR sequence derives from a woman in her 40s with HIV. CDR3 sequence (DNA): TGTGCCAGCAGCTCAACTAGCGGGGGCCTTAGCACAGATACGCAGTATTTT. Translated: CASSSTSGGLSTDTQYF. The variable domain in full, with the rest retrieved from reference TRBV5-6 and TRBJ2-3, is DAGVTQSPTHLIKTRGQQVTLRCSPKSGHDTVSWYQQALGQGPQFIFQYYEEEERQRGNFPDRFSGHQFPNYSSELNVNALLLGDSALYLCASSSTSGGLSTDTQYFGPGTRLTVL.